Shown below are 4 T cell receptor beta chains from a single sample sequenced in a study of OX40 agonist ivuxolimab in advanced cancers. Using immunoSEQ multiplex PCR, the repertoire was profiled, and TCRdb retains in-frame clones only, with some absent. The sample shows around 60,000 clones, nearly 90% of them seen only once. The sequenced sample was CD4+ or CD8+ T cells sorted from blood, obtained in a trial of the OX40 agonist ivuxolimab. These receptors came from an adult with an advanced solid tumor such as melanoma, head and neck, liver or kidney cancer.

The gene calls are TRBV5-1 and TRBJ2-1, with TRBD2 matching 13 bases. This CDR3 spans 17 amino acids. CDR1 is SGHRS and CDR2 is YFSETQ in the germline V gene. Trimming cost V 4 bases and J 6 bases; bases outside gene matches: 10. CDR3: CASSTGLAGVQGNEQFF. As DNA, the CDR3 is TGCGCCAGCAGCACTGGACTAGCGGGAGTTCAGGGCAATGAGCAGTTCTTC. The complete variable domain, with remaining parts taken from reference TRBV5-1 and TRBJ2-1, reads KAGVTQTPRYLIKTRGQQVTLSCSPISGHRSVSWYQQTPGQGLQFLFEYFSETQRNKGNFPGRFSGRQFSNSRSEMNVSTLELGDSALYLCASSTGLAGVQGNEQFFGPGTRLTVL.

V and J are TRBV19 and TRBJ2-1, with TRBD2 matching 7 bases. CDR3 length: 13 amino acids. V dropped 9 bases and J dropped 10; count of bases not matched to a gene: 12. Per the germline V gene, CDR1 is LNHDA and CDR2 is SQIVND (reference sequence). In nucleotides, the CDR3 is TGTGCCAGCAGGCAGCGGGGCCTTTTGGAGCAGTTCTTC. Translation: CASRQRGLLEQFF.

This clone was counted once. The chain links TRBV11-2 to TRBJ2-1, with a tentative D call TRBD2 (6 bases). The germline V gene encodes CDR1 SGHAT and CDR2 FQNNGV. V lost 5 bases and J 6 bases, leaving 14 bases between the germline ends. CDR3 size: 14 residues. The CDR3 sequence: CASSLLGGANEQFF. CDR3 DNA sequence: TGTGCCAGCAGCCTCTTGGGGGGTGCCAATGAGCAGTTCTTC.

The CDR3 bases are TGTGCCAGCAGCCCGGGACTAGCGTCCACCCTTAACACCGGGGAGCTGTTTTTT. Amino acid sequence: CASSPGLASTLNTGELFF. The V and J genes are TRBV7-2 and TRBJ2-2; 10 bases map to TRBD2. Germline CDR1 reads SGHTA; CDR2 reads FQGNSA. The V segment lost 5 bases and the J segment 2 bases; nucleotides outside the gene matches: 11. This CDR3 contains 18 residues.